This is a list of T cell receptor beta chains from one sample in a study of vaccination and CD4 T cells after COVID-19. TCRdb passed the PCR reads through MiXCR, listing each CDR3 protein once. The sample carries about 33,000 distinct CDR3 sequences, about 34% recorded once. The sample was CD4+ T cells from blood, taken about 7 months after SARS-CoV-2 vaccination. Receptors originate from a human donor who had recovered from COVID-19. Each CDR3 is given with its conserved first and last residue. Fields, in order: J gene, D gene, V gene, CDR3 length, clone size, CDR3 DNA, CDR3 protein. A D gene is named only where the DNA matches it firmly. Clone size is stated in some rows and not others, as once, few, many or a class when expanded.

TRBJ2-5 | TRBD1 | TRBV27 | 15 | NA | TGTGCCAGCAGTTCCTGGACAGGGAATCAAGAGACCCAGTACTTC | CASSSWTGNQETQYF
TRBJ2-2 | NA | TRBV7-9 | 15 | NA | TGTGCCAGCAGCTCCTTGGAAGCGAACACCGGGGAGCTGTTTTTT | CASSSLEANTGELFF
TRBJ1-5 | NA | TRBV7-2 | 13 | NA | TGTGCCAGCAGCCCCACCCCCAATCAGCCCCAGCATTTT | CASSPTPNQPQHF
TRBJ1-2 | TRBD1 | TRBV2 | 14 | NA | TGTGCCAGCATTAGACAGGGTCGAGGCTATGGCTACACCTTC | CASIRQGRGYGYTF
TRBJ2-7 | NA | TRBV20-1 | 14 | NA | TGCAGTGCTAGAGCCAGTGAGAACCTGAACGAGCAGTACTTC | CSARASENLNEQYF
TRBJ2-7 | TRBD1 | TRBV2 | 15 | few | TGTGCCAGCATTCGAACAGGACAGGCCTCCTACGAGCAGTACTTC | CASIRTGQASYEQYF
TRBJ2-7 | NA | TRBV19 | 13 | NA | TGTGCCAGTAGTCCCAGTCCCAATGGCGAGCAGTACTTC | CASSPSPNGEQYF
TRBJ1-3 | NA | TRBV7-9 | 13 | few | TGTGCCAGCACCGCGGAGGGCCGAGACACCATATATTTT | CASTAEGRDTIYF
TRBJ2-2 | NA | TRBV20-1 | 16 | few | TGCAGTGCTAGAGATTGGAGGGACTGGAACACCGGGGAGCTGTTTTTT | CSARDWRDWNTGELFF
TRBJ2-2 | TRBD2 | TRBV27 | 17 | few | TGTGCCAGCAGTCCAGAAGCGGGAGGGCCGTACACCGGGGAGCTGTTTTTT | CASSPEAGGPYTGELFF